This T cell receptor (beta chain) was sequenced for a study of cytomegalovirus exposure and HLA in healthy donors. Study-wide results and limits: Exclusion applied to some V segments, including TRBV6-2 and TRBV6-3, as they were indistinguishable.

When sampled, the donors appeared nominally healthy, though they likely had unrecorded immune exposures. Trimming removed 1 base at V and 2 bases at J, with 9 bases between. CDR1 is LGHNT, CDR2 FRNRAP, per germline. This CDR3 spans 14 amino acids. The PCR had 60 Vbeta and 13 Jbeta primers. TCRdb's table, derived via immunoSEQ multiplex PCR, lists solely in-frame clones and lacks some. This repertoire includes some 60,000 clones. Details on this clone: The antigen remains unidentified.

The chain couples TRBV12-5 to TRBJ2-7; D remains unclear. The TCR sequence derives from a man aged 25 to 40 in good health and CMV-seropositive. Input material: PBMCs. The CDR3 reads CASGLESSAYEQYF. In DNA, the CDR3 is TGTGCTAGTGGTTTGGAGAGTTCCGCCTACGAGCAGTACTTC. Combining the CDR3 with reference TRBV12-5 and TRBJ2-7 gives the whole variable domain DARVTQTPRHKVTEMGQEVTMRCQPILGHNTVFWYRQTMMQGLELLAYFRNRAPLDDSGMPKDRFSAEMPDATLATLKIQPSEPRDSAVYFCASGLESSAYEQYFGPGTRLTVT.